The next 15 T cell receptor beta chains were all read from a single sample in a study of naive and memory T cell subsets. Two oligonucleotides, mixed equimolar, formed the beta constant-region primer covering TRBC1 and TRBC2. TCRdb itself ran the UMI-ligation and nested PCR reads through MiXCR, one entry per CDR3 protein. The sample shows 130,000 to 150,000 distinct CDR3 sequences, 15% to 20% of them seen only once. The sequencing input was naive CD4+ T cells from blood. Every receptor here comes from a human donor in good health.

This rearrangement joins TRBV7-2 to TRBJ1-2; the match to TRBD1 covers 7 bases. CDR1 and CDR2 from the germline V gene are SGHTA and FQGNSA. This CDR3 has 14 residues. Trimming at V came to 7 bases and at J to 2 bases, leaving 7 bases not matched to a gene. The CDR3 spells CASTPEQGNYGYTF. In nucleotides, the CDR3 is TGTGCCAGCACTCCGGAACAGGGGAACTATGGCTACACCTTC.

The chain recombines TRBV7-2 with TRBJ1-4, with 9 bases aligning to TRBD1. The germline V gene encodes CDR1 SGHTA and CDR2 FQGNSA. The CDR3 sequence is 17 residues long. V shed 5 bases, J shed 6 bases, and the junction held 13 bases outside the gene matches. CDR3 sequence: CASSTGQGKPEYEKLFF. CDR3 nucleotide sequence: TGTGCCAGCAGCACAGGACAGGGGAAACCCGAATATGAAAAACTGTTTTTT.

This clonotype has at least ten counts. This chain uses TRBV6-2 or TRBV6-3 with TRBJ2-7; tentative D call: TRBD2 (5 bases). V gave up 0 bases and J gave up 2 bases, with 17 bases separating them. This CDR3 is built from 17 residues. Per the germline V gene, CDR1 is MNHEY and CDR2 is SVGEGT. The CDR3 is CASSYSFLRGRTYEQYF. The CDR3 DNA reads as TGTGCCAGCAGTTACTCGTTTCTCCGCGGGCGGACCTACGAGCAGTACTTC.

This clonotype was counted only a few times. The CDR3 sequence: CASSWSGGDQETQYF. The CDR3, as DNA: TGTGCCAGCAGCTGGAGTGGGGGCGACCAAGAGACCCAGTACTTC. The rearrangement uses TRBV7-2 and TRBJ2-5; D possibly corresponds to TRBD1 (6 bases). Germline CDR1 is SGHTA and CDR2 is FQGNSA. The CDR3 covers 15 residues. Trimming shortened V by 4 bases and J by 0 bases, and 12 bases separated the two germline ends.

This clonotype was detected a few times. The CDR3: CASRPGLAGYRSYNEQFF. The CDR3 nucleotides read TGTGCCAGCAGGCCGGGACTAGCGGGGTATCGGTCCTACAATGAGCAGTTCTTC. This chain uses TRBV6-6 with TRBJ2-1, with 13 positions matching TRBD2. The CDR3 is made up of 18 amino acids. V was clipped by 6 bases and J by 1 base; unmatched bases: 9. Germline-derived CDR1 and CDR2 are MNHNY and SVGAGI (reference sequence).

This clonotype came up many times. The rearrangement joins TRBV6-2 or TRBV6-3 to TRBJ2-3; D perhaps matches TRBD2 (5 bases). Germline CDR1 and CDR2: MNHEY and SVGEGT. Trimming shortened V by 6 bases and J by 1 base, and 14 bases separated the two germline ends. The CDR3 is made up of 15 amino acids. The CDR3 loop reads CASRRRGGGTDTQYF. CDR3 DNA sequence: TGTGCCAGCAGACGGAGAGGAGGAGGCACAGATACGCAGTATTTT.

The rearrangement uses TRBV13 and TRBJ2-7, with 13 bases that match TRBD2. V shed 4 bases and J 3 bases; nucleotides not matched to a gene: 3. The CDR3 length is 15 residues. The V gene's germline CDR1 is PRHDT and CDR2 FYEKMQ (reference sequence). CDR3 nucleotide sequence: TGTGCCAGCAGCTCCGGACTAGCGGGAGTCTACGAGCAGTACTTC. Translation gives CASSSGLAGVYEQYF.

There are a few counts of this clonotype. This rearrangement joins TRBV30 to TRBJ2-1, with a possible D match to TRBD2 (7 bases). This CDR3 region has 15 residues. Germline CDR1 reads GTSNPN; CDR2 reads SVGIG (reference sequence). The V end was cut by 5 bases, the J end by 2 bases, with 16 bases between. The CDR3 region has the DNA TGTGCCTGGGGGACAATAGCGGGTACCTACAATGAGCAGTTCTTC. As protein: CAWGTIAGTYNEQFF.

This chain joins TRBV29-1 and TRBJ2-5, with unresolved D. V lost 3 bases, J lost 1 base, and 9 bases lay in between. Germline V gene data show CDR1 as SQVTM and CDR2 as ANQGSEA. This CDR3 spans 13 amino acids. The CDR3 bases are TGCAGCGTTGACAGAAACCCCCAAGAGACCCAGTACTTC. This encodes CSVDRNPQETQYF.

V is TRBV2 and J is TRBJ2-1, with D possibly TRBD2 on 5 matching bases. Germline V lookup: CDR1 SNHLY, CDR2 FYNNEI. The CDR3 consists of 14 residues. The ends were cut back, 7 bases at V and 0 bases at J, with 10 bases in the middle. The DNA of the CDR3 is TGTGCCAGCATCGGGGTCAGCTCCTACAATGAGCAGTTCTTC. This translates into CASIGVSSYNEQFF.

The chain employs TRBV12-3 or TRBV12-4 and TRBJ1-5, with a possible D match to TRBD1 (5 bases). V lost 5 bases, J lost 3 bases, and 17 bases lay in between. The CDR3 contains 16 residues. The DNA for the CDR3 is TGTGCCAGCAGTCACCGGGACGTCGGAATCAATCAGCCCCAGCATTTT. This gives the protein CASSHRDVGINQPQHF.

The chain uses TRBV6-2 or TRBV6-3 and TRBJ2-7, with 9 positions matching TRBD1. V shed 7 bases, J shed 4 bases, and the junction held 11 bases outside the gene matches. CDR3 length equals 15 residues. Germline V CDR1 and CDR2: MNHEY, SVGEGT. The CDR3 DNA follows: TGTGCCAGCACTCCTGGCAACAGGGGGCATTACGAGCAGTACTTC. Encoded protein: CASTPGNRGHYEQYF.

A few counts support this clonotype. V is TRBV7-9 and J is TRBJ2-1, with TRBD2 identical over 12 bases. V lost 5 bases to trimming and J lost 8 bases; unmatched junction nucleotides: 4. Germline lookup yields CDR1 SEHNR and CDR2 FQNEAQ (reference sequence). This CDR3 is 14 amino acids long. The DNA for the CDR3 is TGTGCCAGCAGCGTACTAGCGGGAGGCTATGAGCAGTTCTTC. Residues: CASSVLAGGYEQFF.

This clonotype has just a few counts. This chain joins TRBV6-4 and TRBJ2-1; D might be TRBD2 (6 bases). Deletions cut 0 bases from V and 1 base from J, with 13 bases between. CDR1 MRHNA and CDR2 SNTAGT come from the germline V gene. The CDR3 contains 17 residues. The CDR3 sequence is CASSDSGRRGSYNEQFF. The CDR3 DNA sequence: TGTGCCAGCAGTGACTCGGGGAGGAGAGGGTCCTACAATGAGCAGTTCTTC.

This clonotype appeared a few times. The chain carries TRBV3-1 and TRBJ1-3; D unclear. The CDR3 has 16 residues. V was pared by 0 bases and J by 1 base, with 10 bases between. Germline CDR1 reads LGHDT; CDR2 reads YNNKEL (reference sequence). The CDR3 region is CASSQDGLCSGNTIYF. The CDR3 coding sequence is TGTGCCAGCAGCCAAGATGGACTGTGTTCTGGAAACACCATATATTTT.